This T cell receptor (beta chain) comes out of a study of post-analysis software for immune sequencing data. Study-wide context: Relapsing-remitting, secondary progressive and progressive-relapsing courses of multiple sclerosis were included.

V dropped 1 base and J dropped 7 bases, with 13 bases sitting between them. Germline loops: CDR1 SEHNR, CDR2 FQNEAQ (reference sequence). There are 14 residues in the CDR3. Study-level results: Normalized Chao1 diversity was significantly lower in multiple sclerosis patients than in controls. Controls showed lower frequencies than patients for several TRBV segments, and TRBV5-6, TRBV5-1 and TRBV20-1 were among these.

Researchers reported that TCR beta cDNA libraries carried unique molecular identifiers. The source material, roughly 0.9 to 11 million T cells, gave rise to 400,000 to 550,000 cDNA molecules. TCRdb re-called the PCR reads through MiXCR, storing one row per CDR3 protein. The table includes fewer than 850,000 distinct CDR3 sequences, roughly 30% detected once. This clonotype was detected a few times. The antigen is undetermined. This sequence joins TRBV7-9 and TRBJ1-1; TRBD1 is a possible D gene (6 bases). This clonotype was obtained from a girl aged 5-17 years with multiple sclerosis. Material for sequencing was blood. CDR3 amino acids: CASSLDQGRSEAFF. In nucleotides, the CDR3 is TGTGCCAGCAGCTTAGATCAGGGGAGGAGTGAAGCTTTCTTT. Drawing the rest from reference TRBV7-9 and TRBJ1-1, the complete variable domain is DTGVSQNPRHKITKRGQNVTFRCDPISEHNRLYWYRQTLGQGPEFLTYFQNEAQLEKSRLLSDRFSAERPKGSFSTLEIQRTEQGDSAMYLCASSLDQGRSEAFFGQGTRLTVV.